This T cell receptor (beta chain) was sequenced for a study of OX40 agonist ivuxolimab in advanced cancers. Overall study results and limits: Expanded clones belonging to CD8+ T cells outnumbered, on average, those of CD4+.

The protocol was immunoSEQ multiplex PCR, while the TCRdb copy is restricted to in-frame clones and leaves out a portion. This table has 31,000 or so clones, 84% appearing once. Concerning this clone itself: Antigen specificity is unknown.

Trimming removed 0 bases from V and 0 bases from J; junction bases left unmatched: 5. This CDR3 spans 19 amino acids. Per the germline V gene, CDR1 is ENHRY and CDR2 is SYGVKD. This sequence joins TRBV10-3 and TRBJ2-6, with 10 bases matching TRBD1. Source: CD4+ or CD8+ T cells sorted from blood, taken in a trial of the OX40 agonist ivuxolimab. The receptor's source is an adult with an advanced solid tumor such as melanoma, head and neck, liver or kidney cancer. The CDR3 protein is CAISESGQGGTSGANVLTF. The CDR3 DNA follows: TGTGCCATCAGTGAGTCAGGACAGGGGGGGACCTCTGGGGCCAACGTCCTGACTTTC.